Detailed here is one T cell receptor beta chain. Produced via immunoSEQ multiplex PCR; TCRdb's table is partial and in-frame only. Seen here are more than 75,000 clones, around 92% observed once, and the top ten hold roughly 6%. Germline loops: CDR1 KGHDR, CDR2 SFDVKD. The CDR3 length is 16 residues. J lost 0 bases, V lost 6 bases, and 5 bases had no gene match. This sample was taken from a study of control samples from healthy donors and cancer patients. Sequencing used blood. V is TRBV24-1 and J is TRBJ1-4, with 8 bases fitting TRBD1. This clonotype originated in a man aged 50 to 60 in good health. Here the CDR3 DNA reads TGTGCCACCAGTCCCGGGACAGGCGCAACTAATGAAAAACTGTTTTTT. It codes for CATSPGTGATNEKLFF.